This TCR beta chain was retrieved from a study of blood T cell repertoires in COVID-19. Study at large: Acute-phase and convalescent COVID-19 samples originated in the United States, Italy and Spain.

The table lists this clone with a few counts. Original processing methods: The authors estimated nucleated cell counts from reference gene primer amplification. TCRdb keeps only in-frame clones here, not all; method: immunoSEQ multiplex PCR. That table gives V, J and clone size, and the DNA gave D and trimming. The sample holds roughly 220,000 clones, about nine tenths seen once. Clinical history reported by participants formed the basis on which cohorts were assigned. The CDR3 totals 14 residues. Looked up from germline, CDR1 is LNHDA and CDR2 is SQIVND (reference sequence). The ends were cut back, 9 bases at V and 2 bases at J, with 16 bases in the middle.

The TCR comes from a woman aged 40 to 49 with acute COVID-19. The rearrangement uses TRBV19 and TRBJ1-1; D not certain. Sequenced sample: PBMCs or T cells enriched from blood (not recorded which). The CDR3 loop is CASKPSAANTEAFF. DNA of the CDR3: TGTGCCAGCAAACCCTCGGCGGCCAACACTGAAGCTTTCTTT.